This record concerns one T cell receptor beta chain sequence. Its antigen specificity is not known. One base away there is no much larger clone; base qualities are not given. In the first month after transplant, blood samples were collected up to 4 times, and after that at least monthly when available. The sample comes from a study of graft-versus-host responses after intestinal transplantation (TCRdb year 2021). General notes on the study: Multivisceral, liver-intestinal, or isolated intestinal transplants were received by the recipients. Anti-thymocyte globulin induction was given to all recipients, followed by maintenance tacrolimus and steroids for 3 to 4 years. After intestinal transplantation, graft-versus-host and host-versus-graft alloreactive T cell clones were followed in the graft, circulation and bone marrow using bulk TCR-beta CDR3 sequencing. Alloreactive clones were identified by sequencing pre-transplant mixed lymphocyte reaction products and comparing them with unstimulated pre-transplant donor and recipient T cells. Of the roughly 25 intestinal transplant recipients enrolled in the cohort, one of whom was a retransplant, 3 patients without pretransplant specimens were excluded. A peak of at least 4% donor T cells among recipient peripheral blood mononuclear cells was the definition used for donor T cell macrochimerism. Rather than going through the commercial service, samples from three later patients were sequenced in-house on an Illumina MiSeq and processed with MiXCR. General study outcomes and caveats: Conclusions were limited by the relatively low number and heterogeneity of intestinal transplant patients. Peak levels of circulating GvH clones were associated with declines in HvG clones early after transplant. In patients with donor T cell macrochimerism, the allografts had high GvH to HvG T cell clonal ratios. GvH clones were found in recipient bone marrow, and some of the GvH clones appeared earlier in ileal mucosa or blood, which is consistent with an intestinal mucosal origin.

The method was the immunoSEQ multiplex PCR assay. For most patients, genomic DNA was subjected to high-throughput TCR-beta CDR3 sequencing by Adaptive Biotechnologies. The authors processed their data as follows. TCR sequencing data were retrieved from Adaptive's ImmunoSEQ software for 18 patients, whereas a few other patients were processed with MiXCR and VDJtools. Because the origin of CDR3 nucleotide sequences shared between donor and recipient could not be assigned, those sequences were removed. At least 2-fold expansion over unstimulated cells and a minimum CFSE-low frequency of 0.002% (template counts) or 0.001% (read counts) were required for clones to be classified as alloreactive. Clones detected in sequenced pre-transplant spleen, lymph node, or MLR CFSE-low populations of the donor or recipient were defined as mappable. The cumulative frequency of alloreactive clones was calculated as a percentage of all sequences, weighted by copy number. TCRdb took this table from immuneACCESS and kept in-frame rearrangements with V and J called. Such tables lack part of the clones; where checked against another copy, unresolved V genes explain under half of the gap, and the rest is unexplained. The V and J calls and the clone size are those of that table, but D and trimming were determined from the DNA. The sample yields about 6,800 clones; 89% were counted once. Over 4.5% of the sample rests with the top ten.

This TCR came from a human patient who received an intestinal transplant, so some T cells may come from the graft donor. The source was PBMCs, collected about 83 days after transplant.

The bases are TGCGCCAGTTTGGGAGGGGACGGCTACACCTTC. The encoded protein is CASLGGDGYTF. The chain uses TRBV4-3 and TRBJ1-2; the D gene is perhaps TRBD1, from 5 matching bases. Per the germline V gene, LGHNA is the CDR1 and YSLEER is the CDR2. The CDR3 spans 11 residues, from the cysteine through the phenylalanine. The retained sequence is limited to the CDR3, 33 bases, with the frame set at the first base. V drops 9 bases and J drops 8 bases, leaving 13 bases in between.